These 8 T cell receptor beta chains came from one sample sequenced in a study of control samples from healthy donors and cancer patients. The method was immunoSEQ multiplex PCR; TCRdb's version includes in-frame clones alone and lacks a portion of them. The sample includes more than 120,000 clones, 80% to 95% seen only once; the top ten take approximately 3%. Source material: blood. All receptors derive from a man aged 25 to 40 in good health.

The chain employs TRBV6-5 and TRBJ1-1; a weak D match, TRBD1 (5 bases). V lost 0 bases to trimming and J lost 5 bases, with 13 bases between them. There are 15 residues in the CDR3. The germline V gene has CDR1 MNHEY and CDR2 SVGAGI. CDR3 residues: CASSYSIGVGTEAFF. CDR3 nucleotides: TGTGCCAGCAGTTACTCGATAGGGGTTGGTACTGAAGCTTTCTTT.

Here the CDR3 DNA reads TGTGCCAGCAGCCTGGGGACTAGCGGGGGTGGGAATGAGCAGTTCTTC. It encodes CASSLGTSGGGNEQFF. The chain combines TRBV13 with TRBJ2-1; 14 bases agree with TRBD2. The V gene end was trimmed by 5 bases and the J gene end by 7 bases; junction bases not matched to a gene: 7. The germline V gene has CDR1 PRHDT and CDR2 FYEKMQ (reference sequence). This CDR3 has 16 residues.

This chain connects TRBV5-4 to TRBJ2-1; the D gene is possibly TRBD2 (5 bases). The CDR3 spans 15 residues. V was pared by 4 bases and J by 0 bases, with 11 bases between. Germline V gene lookup returns CDR1 SGHNT and CDR2 YYREEE (reference sequence). The CDR3 here is CASSPAVSSYNEQFF. The CDR3 bases are TGTGCCAGCAGCCCAGCGGTCAGCTCCTACAATGAGCAGTTCTTC.

The chain combines TRBV28 with TRBJ2-7, with 7 bases that match TRBD1. V trimming: 3 bases; J trimming: 3 bases; junction bases outside the gene matches: 5. The V gene's germline CDR1 is MDHEN and CDR2 SYDVKM. CDR3 length: 14 amino acids. CDR3 nucleotide sequence: TGTGCCAGCAGTTTCGGGCAGGGGGTCTACGAGCAGTACTTC. Encoded protein: CASSFGQGVYEQYF.

J is TRBJ1-1 and V is TRBV28; the match to TRBD1 covers 7 bases. The CDR3 loop spans 15 amino acids. V shed 0 bases and J 1 base; nucleotides not matched to a gene: 2. CDR1 is MDHEN and CDR2 is SYDVKM in the germline V gene. This chain's CDR3 is CASSLWGQKNTEAFF. Here the CDR3 DNA reads TGTGCCAGCAGTTTATGGGGACAGAAGAACACTGAAGCTTTCTTT.

The chain is built from TRBV24-1 and TRBJ2-5; D gene unclear. V gave up 3 bases and J gave up 4 bases, with 11 bases separating them. This CDR3 has 14 residues. CDR1 and CDR2 from the germline V gene are KGHDR and SFDVKD. The CDR3 DNA is TGTGCCACCAGTGATCCGACGGGCCGAGAGACCCAGTACTTC. Translating it yields CATSDPTGRETQYF.

V and J are TRBV5-1 and TRBJ1-4; 9 nucleotides align to TRBD1. Germline loops: CDR1 SGHRS, CDR2 YFSETQ. The CDR3 runs to 15 residues. Trimming at V came to 0 bases and at J to 3 bases, leaving 0 bases not matched to a gene. The CDR3 DNA sequence: TGCGCCAGCAGCTTGGGGACAGGGGCTAATGAAAAACTGTTTTTT. Translated: CASSLGTGANEKLFF.

This clone was seen more than once but under ten times. The junction differs from germline at one of its ends, possibly a read error. This chain uses TRBV20-1 with TRBJ2-1; D perhaps matches TRBD1 (6 bases). Germline V CDR1 and CDR2: DFQATT, SNEGSKA (reference sequence). The CDR3 contains 13 residues. The CDR3 region has the DNA TGCAGTGCTAGTTCAATGGGGGCCCGACTCATTCTCTTC. Its translation is CSASSMGARLILF.